This record concerns one T cell receptor (beta chain) sequence. Trimming cost V 0 bases and J 6 bases; bases outside gene matches: 4. This CDR3 is built from 15 residues. Germline V gives CDR1 MGHDK, CDR2 SYGVNS. The data were obtained in a study of blood T cell repertoires in COVID-19. About the study: Researchers got acute and convalescent COVID-19 samples from the United States, Italy and Spain.

As handled by the study authors: By means of reference gene primer amplification, nucleated cell counts were estimated. The table came from immunoSEQ multiplex PCR; TCRdb's copy has only in-frame clones and leaves some out. The DNA gave D and trimming, while V, J and clone size come from that table. This sample carries more than 200,000 clones, about 90% of them seen once, and the ten largest clones take 2.7%. The receptor's source is a woman in her sixties with acute or convalescent COVID-19. Input material: peripheral blood. The V and J genes are TRBV25-1 and TRBJ1-2, with 10 bases lining up with TRBD1. The CDR3 DNA is TGTGCCAGCAGTGAATACGCCGGGACAGGGGATGGCTACACCTTC. Translating it yields CASSEYAGTGDGYTF.